A selection of T cell receptor beta chains follows, all from one sample in a study of PD-1 blockade in classical Hodgkin lymphoma. Profiled with immunoSEQ multiplex PCR; TCRdb holds only in-frame clones, not every one. The table has some 150,000 clones, approximately 72% seen once. This specimen consisted of peripheral blood mononuclear cells (PBMCs), obtained before the second cycle of nivolumab. Every receptor here comes from a human donor with classical Hodgkin lymphoma. Each CDR3 is given with its conserved first and last residue. A D gene is named only where the DNA matches it firmly. Not all rows give a size; the values are once, few, many and, for expanded clones, a class.

V: TRBV6-5
D: NA
J: TRBJ1-1
size: NA
CDR3: CASSYASGARAFF
DNA: TGTGCCAGCAGTTACGCATCAGGGGCGCGAGCTTTCTTT

V: TRBV9
D: TRBD2
J: TRBJ2-3
size: NA
CDR3: CASSVVGLAGGTDTQYF
DNA: TGTGCCAGCAGCGTAGTCGGGCTAGCGGGAGGAACAGATACGCAGTATTTT

V: TRBV5-8
D: TRBD1
J: TRBJ1-4
size: NA
CDR3: CASSPGQAPNEKLFF
DNA: TGTGCCAGCAGCCCAGGACAGGCCCCTAATGAAAAACTGTTTTTT

V: TRBV19
D: NA
J: TRBJ1-3
size: NA
CDR3: CASSIWSTGNTIYF
DNA: TGTGCCAGTAGTATATGGTCAACTGGAAACACCATATATTTT

V: TRBV25-1
D: NA
J: TRBJ1-2
size: many
CDR3: CASSPGPQGSYTF
DNA: TGTGCCAGCAGCCCGGGACCTCAAGGCAGCTACACCTTC

V: TRBV18
D: TRBD2
J: TRBJ2-5
size: NA
CDR3: CASSPGLAGAGETQYF
DNA: TGTGCCAGCTCACCAGGACTAGCGGGAGCGGGGGAGACCCAGTACTTC

V: TRBV11-3
D: NA
J: TRBJ2-1
size: NA
CDR3: CASSLRDGYNEQFF
DNA: TGTGCCAGCAGCCTCCGGGACGGATACAATGAGCAGTTCTTC

V: TRBV6-5
D: NA
J: TRBJ1-5
size: once
CDR3: CASSPKAGTSQPQHF
DNA: TGTGCCAGCAGCCCTAAGGCAGGGACGTCGCAGCCCCAGCATTTT

V: TRBV9
D: TRBD2
J: TRBJ2-2
size: NA
CDR3: CASSVAQSGRAPGELFF
DNA: TGTGCCAGCAGCGTAGCTCAGAGCGGGAGGGCCCCCGGGGAGCTGTTTTTT

V: TRBV7-3
D: NA
J: TRBJ2-3
size: NA
CDR3: CASSLGADTQYF
DNA: TGTGCCAGCAGCTTAGGAGCCGATACGCAGTATTTT

V: TRBV23-1
D: TRBD1
J: TRBJ2-1
size: NA
CDR3: CASPRLRDRFDEQFF
DNA: TGCGCCAGCCCCAGACTTCGGGACAGGTTCGATGAGCAGTTCTTC

V: TRBV6-5
D: NA
J: TRBJ2-3
size: NA
CDR3: CASSYFRGTDTQYF
DNA: TGTGCCAGCAGTTACTTCCGGGGGACAGATACGCAGTATTTT

V: TRBV6-1
D: NA
J: TRBJ1-5
size: NA
CDR3: CASSEAQASLINQPQHF
DNA: TGTGCCAGCAGTGAAGCGCAGGCTTCCCTGATCAATCAGCCCCAGCATTTT

V: TRBV9
D: NA
J: TRBJ1-4
size: NA
CDR3: CASSPRLQGELFF
DNA: TGTGCCAGCAGCCCCCGTCTACAGGGTGAGCTGTTTTTT

V: TRBV6-5
D: TRBD1
J: TRBJ2-3
size: NA
CDR3: CATLDREGTDTQYF
DNA: TGTGCCACCCTTGACAGGGAAGGGACAGATACGCAGTATTTT

V: TRBV6-1
D: TRBD1
J: TRBJ1-1
size: NA
CDR3: CASRWTGDTEAFF
DNA: TGTGCCAGCAGATGGACAGGGGACACTGAAGCTTTCTTT

V: TRBV28
D: TRBD2
J: TRBJ2-7
size: many
CDR3: CASSSRVGVKAGVEQYF
DNA: TGTGCCAGCAGTTCCCGCGTGGGGGTGAAAGCGGGAGTCGAGCAGTACTTC

V: TRBV29-1
D: NA
J: TRBJ2-5
size: NA
CDR3: CSKRDLGETQYF
DNA: TGCAGCAAACGGGACCTGGGGGAGACCCAGTACTTC

V: TRBV9
D: NA
J: TRBJ2-2
size: NA
CDR3: CASSEPGSGELFF
DNA: TGTGCCAGCAGCGAACCAGGGTCCGGGGAGCTGTTTTTT

V: TRBV9
D: NA
J: TRBJ1-2
size: once
CDR3: CASSITGSGYTF
DNA: TGTGCCAGCAGCATTACGGGCTCTGGCTACACCTTC

V: TRBV27
D: NA
J: TRBJ1-4
size: NA
CDR3: CASSPQGGGSEKLFF
DNA: TGTGCCAGCAGCCCACAGGGAGGGGGTAGTGAAAAACTGTTTTTT

V: TRBV7-9
D: NA
J: TRBJ1-5
size: NA
CDR3: CASSPLGSHQPQHF
DNA: TGTGCCAGCAGCCCCCTCGGGAGTCATCAGCCCCAGCATTTT

V: TRBV6-5
D: TRBD1
J: TRBJ1-5
size: NA
CDR3: CASSYGQGGNQPQHF
DNA: TGTGCCAGCAGTTACGGACAGGGCGGCAATCAGCCCCAGCATTTT

V: TRBV10-3
D: TRBD1
J: TRBJ1-2
size: medium-sized
CDR3: CAITRTGNYGYTF
DNA: TGTGCCATCACCAGGACAGGGAACTATGGCTACACCTTC

V: TRBV7-3
D: NA
J: TRBJ2-7
size: NA
CDR3: CASSLARDLAYEQYF
DNA: TGTGCCAGCAGCTTAGCCCGGGACTTAGCCTACGAGCAGTACTTC

V: TRBV28
D: TRBD1
J: TRBJ1-1
size: once
CDR3: CASSLPGGMNTEAFF
DNA: TGTGCCAGCAGTTTGCCAGGGGGCATGAACACTGAAGCTTTCTTT

V: TRBV7-6
D: TRBD2
J: TRBJ2-3
size: NA
CDR3: CASSSGEFGDTQYF
DNA: TGTGCCAGCAGCAGCGGGGAGTTCGGAGATACGCAGTATTTT

V: TRBV6-6
D: TRBD1
J: TRBJ2-2
size: NA
CDR3: CASSYTLGQSGGELFF
DNA: TGTGCCAGCAGCTACACTTTGGGACAGTCTGGCGGGGAGCTGTTTTTT

V: TRBV6-6
D: NA
J: TRBJ1-2
size: NA
CDR3: CASRDTGTPSNYGYTF
DNA: TGTGCCAGCAGGGATACCGGGACACCATCTAACTATGGCTACACCTTC

V: TRBV29-1
D: TRBD1
J: TRBJ1-3
size: NA
CDR3: CSAQTGTGGGNTIYF
DNA: TGCAGCGCTCAAACCGGGACAGGGGGTGGAAACACCATATATTTT

V: TRBV6-6
D: NA
J: TRBJ2-1
size: NA
CDR3: CASSYPRQFF
DNA: TGTGCCAGCAGTTACCCCCGACAGTTCTTC

V: TRBV7-2
D: NA
J: TRBJ2-3
size: NA
CDR3: CASSFGPHTDTQYF
DNA: TGTGCCAGCAGCTTCGGACCTCACACAGATACGCAGTATTTT

V: TRBV19
D: TRBD2
J: TRBJ2-1
size: NA
CDR3: CASREERGGSNEQFF
DNA: TGTGCCAGTAGGGAAGAGCGGGGGGGCAGCAATGAGCAGTTCTTC

V: TRBV6-6
D: TRBD2
J: TRBJ2-1
size: NA
CDR3: CASSSGLAGIEQFF
DNA: TGTGCCAGCAGCTCGGGACTAGCGGGCATTGAGCAGTTCTTC

V: TRBV10-3
D: TRBD1
J: TRBJ2-5
size: NA
CDR3: CAISVGQGEGETQYF
DNA: TGTGCCATCAGTGTAGGGCAGGGGGAAGGGGAGACCCAGTACTTC

V: TRBV23-1
D: NA
J: TRBJ1-1
size: NA
CDR3: CASSQSSARLNTEAFF
DNA: TGCGCCAGCAGTCAATCAAGTGCCAGGTTGAACACTGAAGCTTTCTTT

V: TRBV7-9
D: NA
J: TRBJ2-1
size: NA
CDR3: CASSLPRTAYNEQFF
DNA: TGTGCCAGCAGCTTACCAAGGACAGCTTACAATGAGCAGTTCTTC

V: TRBV4-3
D: TRBD2
J: TRBJ2-5
size: once
CDR3: CASSQVLVAGFVTQYF
DNA: TGCGCCAGCAGCCAGGTATTGGTAGCGGGATTTGTGACCCAGTACTTC

V: TRBV28
D: NA
J: TRBJ2-1
size: NA
CDR3: CASSFAGPEQFF
DNA: TGTGCCAGCAGTTTCGCAGGGCCTGAGCAGTTCTTC

V: TRBV5-8
D: NA
J: TRBJ2-3
size: NA
CDR3: CASSLGGGVDTQYF
DNA: TGTGCCAGCAGCTTGGGTGGGGGCGTAGATACGCAGTATTTT

V: TRBV5-4
D: NA
J: TRBJ1-4
size: NA
CDR3: CASSSGGGHSNEKLFF
DNA: TGTGCCAGCAGCTCGGGGGGCGGTCATTCGAATGAAAAACTGTTTTTT

V: TRBV9
D: NA
J: TRBJ2-1
size: few
CDR3: CASSAGVGYNEQFF
DNA: TGTGCCAGCAGCGCGGGGGTCGGCTACAATGAGCAGTTCTTC

V: TRBV2
D: NA
J: TRBJ2-7
size: few
CDR3: CASSLEGFEQYF
DNA: TGTGCCAGCAGTCTCGAAGGGTTCGAGCAGTACTTC

V: TRBV6-4
D: NA
J: TRBJ2-1
size: NA
CDR3: CASSAGTSKFF
DNA: TGTGCCAGCAGTGCCGGGACTTCGAAGTTCTTC

V: TRBV28
D: TRBD1
J: TRBJ1-3
size: NA
CDR3: CASSLSEQGLAAGSGNTIYF
DNA: TGTGCCAGCAGTTTATCAGAACAGGGGCTGGCAGCAGGCTCTGGAAACACCATATATTTT

V: TRBV6-1
D: NA
J: TRBJ1-2
size: NA
CDR3: CASTAGYYGYTF
DNA: TGTGCCAGCACGGCGGGTTACTATGGCTACACCTTC

V: TRBV7-6
D: NA
J: TRBJ2-7
size: NA
CDR3: CASSLSRGVYEQYF
DNA: TGTGCCAGCAGCTTATCACGTGGCGTTTACGAGCAGTACTTC

V: TRBV6-6
D: NA
J: TRBJ1-6
size: NA
CDR3: CASSYSVFNSPLHF
DNA: TGTGCCAGCAGTTACTCTGTTTTTAATTCACCCCTCCACTTT

V: TRBV19
D: NA
J: TRBJ1-2
size: NA
CDR3: CASSIGRLNYGYTF
DNA: TGTGCCAGTAGTATAGGGAGACTGAACTATGGCTACACCTTC

V: TRBV18
D: NA
J: TRBJ2-5
size: once
CDR3: CASSRLQGTQETQYF
DNA: TGTGCCAGCTCACGCCTCCAGGGGACCCAAGAGACCCAGTACTTC

V: TRBV6-6
D: TRBD1
J: TRBJ1-2
size: NA
CDR3: CASSYVTGMIGYTF
DNA: TGTGCCAGCAGTTACGTGACAGGGATGATTGGCTACACCTTC

V: TRBV5-1
D: NA
J: TRBJ1-4
size: NA
CDR3: CASSLVSGAVGEKLFF
DNA: TGCGCCAGCAGCTTGGTTTCAGGGGCGGTAGGTGAAAAACTGTTTTTT

V: TRBV6-5
D: NA
J: TRBJ1-1
size: NA
CDR3: CASSEVQNTEAFF
DNA: TGTGCCAGCAGTGAAGTGCAGAACACTGAAGCTTTCTTT

V: TRBV5-1
D: NA
J: TRBJ1-1
size: NA
CDR3: CASSLDPGVNTEAFF
DNA: TGCGCCAGCAGCTTGGATCCAGGGGTGAACACTGAAGCTTTCTTT

V: TRBV6-6
D: TRBD2
J: TRBJ2-5
size: NA
CDR3: CASSYGLAGAQETQYF
DNA: TGTGCCAGCAGTTATGGACTAGCGGGAGCTCAAGAGACCCAGTACTTC

V: TRBV2
D: NA
J: TRBJ2-5
size: NA
CDR3: CASSEGTPDETQYF
DNA: TGTGCCAGCAGTGAGGGGACCCCAGATGAGACCCAGTACTTC

V: TRBV28
D: NA
J: TRBJ2-1
size: NA
CDR3: CASRSTRGYEQFF
DNA: TGTGCCAGCAGGTCAACTAGGGGTTACGAGCAGTTCTTC

V: TRBV19
D: NA
J: TRBJ2-3
size: NA
CDR3: CASSMTLTDTQYF
DNA: TGTGCCAGTAGTATGACCTTAACAGATACGCAGTATTTT

V: TRBV5-1
D: NA
J: TRBJ2-1
size: NA
CDR3: CASTHRLRGYNEQFF
DNA: TGCGCCAGCACCCACCGGTTGAGGGGCTACAATGAGCAGTTCTTC

V: TRBV5-1
D: NA
J: TRBJ2-7
size: NA
CDR3: CASSLEARGTYEQYF
DNA: TGCGCCAGCAGCTTGGAGGCGCGGGGAACCTACGAGCAGTACTTC